The 5 T cell receptor beta chains given below trace back to one sample, sequenced in a study of blood T cell repertoires in COVID-19. The repertoire was sequenced with immunoSEQ multiplex PCR; TCRdb's copy has only in-frame clones and lacks some. The sample shows about 130,000 clones, more than 70% of them seen only once. Sequenced: peripheral blood. These receptor sequences come from a human donor in a cohort sampled during active COVID-19.

CDR3 loop: CASSRGTEQETQYF. In DNA, the CDR3 is TGTGCCAGCAGCAGAGGGACAGAGCAAGAGACCCAGTACTTC. V gene TRBV5-4 combines with J gene TRBJ2-5; 7 bases map to TRBD1. CDR1 is SGHNT, CDR2 YYREEE, per germline (reference sequence). Losses at the gene ends were 4 bases for V and 2 bases for J; bases not matched to a gene: 5. The CDR3 runs to 14 residues.

The chain joins TRBV5-6 to TRBJ2-7; no reliable D call. V was pared by 0 bases and J by 2 bases, with 9 bases between. Germline CDR1 is SGHDT and CDR2 is YYEEEE. The CDR3 is 14 amino acids. The DNA for the CDR3 is TGTGCCAGCAGCTTGGGGGCCAAGGCCTACGAGCAGTACGTC. Protein sequence: CASSLGAKAYEQYV.

The chain uses TRBV5-1 and TRBJ2-1; D call uncertain. The CDR3 has 12 amino acids. Germline-derived CDR1 and CDR2 are SGHRS and YFSETQ. V lost 1 base, J lost 15 bases, and 14 bases lay in between. The CDR3 region is CASSLLIGKRFF. As DNA, the CDR3 is TGCGCCAGCAGCTTGCTCATCGGTAAGCGGTTCTTC.

V usage is TRBV2 and J usage is TRBJ2-5, with 7 positions matching TRBD2. This CDR3 comprises 13 residues. V was pared by 5 bases and J by 6 bases, with 6 bases of the junction left unmatched. Germline V gene lookup returns CDR1 SNHLY and CDR2 FYNNEI. CDR3 bases: TGTGCCAGCAGTCAGGGAGGGGTAAAGACCCAGTACTTC. It yields the protein CASSQGGVKTQYF.

This chain links TRBV11-3 with TRBJ2-1; 8 nucleotides agree with TRBD2. Looked up from germline, CDR1 is SGHNT and CDR2 is YENEEA. V trimming: 3 bases; J trimming: 1 base; junction bases outside the gene matches: 5. The CDR3 loop spans 16 amino acids. The CDR3 coding sequence is TGTGCCAGCAGCTTTCCAAGCGGGAGTTCCTACAATGAGCAGTTCTTC. Translation: CASSFPSGSSYNEQFF.